These 25 T cell receptor beta chains came from one sample sequenced in a study of metastatic and nonmetastatic thyroid tumors. TCRdb re-called clones from the PCR reads using MiXCR. The sample contains thousands of clones, about 30% of which appear only once. Among the patients, none had received any treatment before thyroid surgery. Material: adjacent normal tissue. These receptors came from a female donor with papillary thyroid cancer or a benign thyroid nodule (not recorded which). Some clones in this sample may be carry-over from other donors' samples.

The gene calls are TRBV7-9 and TRBJ2-3; TRBD1 is a possible D gene (5 bases). Germline V gives CDR1 SEHNR, CDR2 FQNEAQ (reference sequence). CDR3 length: 12 amino acids. The germline V and J ends were trimmed by 5 bases and 14 bases, with 17 bases remaining between them. The CDR3 reads CASSPTWTKMYF. The CDR3 DNA sequence: TGTGCCAGCAGCCCCACCTGGACAAAAATGTATTTT.

This clone was detected only a few times. The chain combines TRBV11-2 with TRBJ2-1; TRBD2 matches at 13 bases. V was clipped by 4 bases and J by 7 bases; unmatched bases: 10. The CDR3 has 17 residues. CDR1 is SGHAT and CDR2 is FQNNGV in the germline V gene. The CDR3 nucleotides are TGTGCCAGCAGCTACCGGCGGACTAGCGGGAGTATGAATGAGCAGTTCTTC. Translated, it gives CASSYRRTSGSMNEQFF. The full variable domain, with the rest looked up from reference TRBV11-2 and TRBJ2-1, is EAGVAQSPRYKIIEKRQSVAFWCNPISGHATLYWYQQILGQGPKLLIQFQNNGVVDDSQLPKDRFSAERLKGVDSTLKIQPAKLEDSAVYLCASSYRRTSGSMNEQFFGPGTRLTVL.

The V call is TRBV5-1, the J call TRBJ1-6, with D possibly matching TRBD1 (6 bases). Looked up from germline, CDR1 is SGHRS and CDR2 is YFSETQ. The CDR3 is 15 amino acids. The V end was cut by 0 bases, the J end by 9 bases, with 13 bases between. In DNA form, the CDR3 reads TGCGCCAGCAGCTTGGTATCCGGGGGCGGTTCACCCCTCCACTTT. It yields the protein CASSLVSGGGSPLHF.

The chain links TRBV9 to TRBJ2-1; the match to TRBD2 covers 10 bases. Trimming removed 4 bases from V and 5 bases from J; junction bases left unmatched: 9. This CDR3 has 16 amino acids. Germline assignment: CDR1 SGDLS and CDR2 YYNGEE. CDR3 sequence: CASSPGRTSGNNEQFF. The CDR3 bases are TGTGCCAGCAGCCCAGGTAGGACTAGCGGCAACAATGAGCAGTTCTTC.

In its sample, this clone is medium-sized. The gene calls are TRBV18 and TRBJ1-1; 7 nucleotides line up with TRBD1. Trimming took 3 bases from V and 3 from J; bases not matched to a gene: 4. The CDR3 has 14 residues. Per germline, CDR1 KGHSH and CDR2 LQKENI. The chain's CDR3 is CASSPQGGDTEAFF. DNA for the CDR3: TGTGCCAGCTCACCTCAGGGGGGGGACACTGAAGCTTTCTTT.

The gene calls are TRBV6-1 and TRBJ1-2; no reliable D call. V lost 2 bases, J lost 7 bases, and 20 bases lay in between. This CDR3 has 16 residues. Germline CDR1 is MNHNS and CDR2 is SASEGT. Written as DNA, the CDR3 is TGTGCCAGCAGTGAATTCGGCGTGCGTGGGGAGTGTGGCTACACCTTC. Protein: CASSEFGVRGECGYTF.

This clone qualifies as medium-sized. J is TRBJ2-1 and V is TRBV20-1; TRBD2 matches 8 bases. With 1 base clipped from V and 7 bases from J, the junction kept 6 bases outside the gene matches. Germline V lookup: CDR1 DFQATT, CDR2 SNEGSKA (reference sequence). The CDR3 totals 14 residues. The CDR3 region is CSARVTGGRNEQFF. The DNA for the CDR3 is TGCAGTGCTAGAGTAACGGGGGGGCGGAATGAGCAGTTCTTC.

This clone was counted a few times. The CDR3 nucleotides read TGTGCCAGCAGTTTAGCGGTAACTCTCGAGCAGTACTTC. Encoded protein: CASSLAVTLEQYF. The chain couples TRBV12-3 or TRBV12-4 to TRBJ2-7; D is undetermined. The CDR3 extends over 13 amino acids. V lost 0 bases and J lost 6, with 9 bases in between.

The V call is TRBV2, the J call TRBJ2-2, with 9 bases aligning to TRBD1. This CDR3 is built from 15 residues. Germline V gene lookup returns CDR1 SNHLY and CDR2 FYNNEI. Trimming removed 5 bases from V and 4 bases from J; junction bases left unmatched: 5. For the CDR3, the DNA is TGTGCCAGCAGTCCCGGGACAGGGTCCACCGGGGAGCTGTTTTTT. Translating gives CASSPGTGSTGELFF.

This clone rates as medium-sized. The J gene is TRBJ2-3, the V gene TRBV5-1; 7 bases agree with TRBD2. Germline values: CDR1 SGHRS, CDR2 YFSETQ. The CDR3 runs 16 residues. The ends lost 0 bases at V and 2 bases at J; junction bases unmatched: 6. CDR3 region: CASSLDPGGLTDTQYF. The DNA for the CDR3 is TGCGCCAGCAGCTTGGATCCGGGGGGTCTCACAGATACGCAGTATTTT.

There are a few counts of this clone. The CDR3 DNA reads as TGTGCCAGCAGACCGGGACAGGGGAAAGTTTATGGCTACACCTTC. Protein: CASRPGQGKVYGYTF. The chain joins TRBV28 to TRBJ1-2; 10 nucleotides align to TRBD1. This CDR3 is built from 15 residues. The junction had 9 bases not matched to a gene; V was cut back by 6 bases and J by 5 bases. Per germline, CDR1 MDHEN and CDR2 SYDVKM.

This CDR3 reads CDISLGGSVAFF. The DNA of the CDR3 is TGTGACATCAGTTTGGGAGGTAGTGTAGCTTTCTTT. J is TRBJ1-1 and V is TRBV27; D is undetermined. CDR1 MNHEY and CDR2 SMNVEV come from the germline V gene (reference sequence). CDR3 size: 12 residues.

This clone has more than one count but fewer than ten. DNA of the CDR3: TGTGCCAGCAGTGGGACAGACTATGGCTACACCTTC. Residues: CASSGTDYGYTF. The rearrangement uses TRBV6-1 and TRBJ1-2; a weak D match, TRBD1 (6 bases). With 4 bases removed from V and 3 bases from J, the gap between germline ends came to 6 bases. The length of the CDR3 is 12 residues. Germline loops: CDR1 MNHNS, CDR2 SASEGT.

This clone was seen more than once but under ten times. A much larger clone lies a single base off, so this may be a read error. Different DNA sequences within this sample yield the same CDR3. The J gene is TRBJ2-6, the V gene TRBV20-1; TRBD2 matches 8 bases. Trimming took 8 bases from V and 7 from J; bases not matched to a gene: 10. The germline V gene has CDR1 DFQATT and CDR2 SNEGSKA (reference sequence). The CDR3 runs 14 residues. This chain's CDR3 is CSLGGAGGANVLTF. As DNA, the CDR3 is TGCAGTTTAGGCGGGGCGGGGGGAGCCAACGTCCTGACTTTC.

V is TRBV7-8 and J is TRBJ1-2, with a tentative D call TRBD1 (6 bases). Trimming cost V 1 base and J 7 bases, with 19 bases left between them. CDR3 length: 16 amino acids. Germline loops: CDR1 SGHVS, CDR2 FQNEAQ. Here the CDR3 DNA reads TGTGCCAGCAGCTTAGACGGGAGAGGGGGGCCCCCTGGCTACACCTTC. Translation: CASSLDGRGGPPGYTF.

This chain joins TRBV2 and TRBJ2-1; 9 bases are a match to TRBD1. This CDR3 has 13 amino acids. Trimming took 10 bases from V and 8 from J; bases not matched to a gene: 9. Germline CDR1 is SNHLY and CDR2 is FYNNEI. CDR3 amino acids: CATKGTGSYEQFF. CDR3 DNA sequence: TGTGCCACCAAAGGGACAGGGAGCTATGAGCAGTTCTTC.

This clone occurred many times. The V gene is TRBV29-1, the J gene TRBJ1-1; D is unclear. The V gene lost 2 bases and the J gene lost 1 base, with 8 bases spanning the gap. Germline lookup yields CDR1 SQVTM and CDR2 ANQGSEA. This CDR3 spans 13 amino acids. CDR3 bases: TGCAGCGTTGAATCCCCAGAGAACACTGAAGCTTTCTTT. Amino acids: CSVESPENTEAFF. Together with reference TRBV29-1 and TRBJ1-1, the CDR3 gives the full variable domain: SAVISQKPSRDICQRGTSLTIQCQVDSQVTMMFWYRQQPGQSLTLIATANQGSEATYESGFVIDKFPISRPNLTFSTLTVSNMSPEDSSIYLCSVESPENTEAFFGQGTRLTVV.

The gene calls are TRBV6-1 and TRBJ2-2, with 8 positions matching TRBD1. J gave up 7 bases and V 6 bases, and 1 base lay outside the gene matches. CDR1 and CDR2 from the germline V gene are MNHNS and SASEGT. The CDR3 sequence is 12 residues long. The CDR3 region is CASRTGGGELFF. CDR3 in DNA: TGTGCCAGCAGAACAGGGGGCGGGGAGCTGTTTTTT.

The chain combines TRBV20-1 with TRBJ2-7; D is uncertain. V was shortened by 5 bases and J by 2 bases, with 10 bases between the two germline ends. The CDR3 has 12 residues. Germline CDR1 DFQATT, CDR2 SNEGSKA (reference sequence). This chain's CDR3 is CSAPLPPYEQYF. Written as DNA, the CDR3 is TGCAGTGCTCCACTCCCTCCCTACGAGCAGTACTTC.

This clone was seen only a few times. V gene TRBV20-1 combines with J gene TRBJ2-3; D remains ambiguous. The V gene lost 6 bases and the J gene lost 3 bases, with 13 bases spanning the gap. The CDR3 has 13 amino acids. Germline assignment: CDR1 DFQATT and CDR2 SNEGSKA (reference sequence). The CDR3 here is CSALPLSTDTQYF. The CDR3 DNA sequence: TGCAGTGCCTTACCCTTGAGTACAGATACGCAGTATTTT.

Comments on this clone: At one end, the junction sequence differs from germline, possibly due to a read error. The rearrangement links TRBV14 to TRBJ2-5, with 7 bases identical to TRBD2. The CDR3 loop spans 13 amino acids. In germline, CDR1 is SGHDN, CDR2 FVKESK. The DNA of the CDR3 is TGTGCCAGCAGCCTGACTAGCCGGGAGGCACAGCACTTC. This gives the protein CASSLTSREAQHF.

This chain joins TRBV5-3 and TRBJ2-3; D call uncertain. TRBV5-3 is an ORF, and what it does is uncertain. The CDR3 loop spans 15 amino acids. V lost 0 bases and J lost 5, with 13 bases in between. The CDR3 DNA is TGTGCCAGAAGCTTGGATCTAGAAGGTCAAGATACGCAGTATTTT. Protein sequence: CARSLDLEGQDTQYF.

This clone ranks as medium-sized. The J gene is TRBJ1-2, the V gene TRBV15, with no clear D. Looked up from germline, CDR1 is LNHNV and CDR2 is YYDKDF (reference sequence). V was shortened by 1 base and J by 4 bases, with 10 bases between the two germline ends. The CDR3 is 14 amino acids. The CDR3: CATSRGTGSYGYTF. The DNA of the CDR3 is TGTGCCACCAGCAGAGGTACGGGATCCTATGGCTACACCTTC.

This clone has a handful of counts. The chain employs TRBV28 and TRBJ2-5, with 8 bases aligning to TRBD1. The V gene's germline CDR1 is MDHEN and CDR2 SYDVKM. V dropped 0 bases and J dropped 4; count of bases not matched to a gene: 7. The CDR3 runs 16 residues. The CDR3 bases are TGTGCCAGCAGTTTATGGGGTGGACAGGGAGGAGAGACCCAGTACTTC. Translated: CASSLWGGQGGETQYF.

CDR3 in DNA: TGTGCCAGCAATCGAATCGGGAGAGGGGAGACCCAGTACTTC. As protein: CASNRIGRGETQYF. The chain links TRBV12-3 or TRBV12-4 to TRBJ2-5; possible D gene TRBD2, 6 bases. Trimming removed 7 bases at V and 5 bases at J, with 17 bases between. The CDR3 contains 14 residues.